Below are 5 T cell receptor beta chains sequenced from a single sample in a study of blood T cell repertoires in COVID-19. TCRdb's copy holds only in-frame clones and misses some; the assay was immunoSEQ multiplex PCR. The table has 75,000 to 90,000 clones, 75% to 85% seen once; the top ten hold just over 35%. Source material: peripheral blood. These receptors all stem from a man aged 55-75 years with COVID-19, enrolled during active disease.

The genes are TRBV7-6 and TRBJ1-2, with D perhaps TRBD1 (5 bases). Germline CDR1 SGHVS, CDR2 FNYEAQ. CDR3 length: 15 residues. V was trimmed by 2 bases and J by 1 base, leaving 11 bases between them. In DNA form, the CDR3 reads TGTGCCAGCAGCTTAATTGACCAGGGTAACTATGGCTACACCTTC. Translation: CASSLIDQGNYGYTF. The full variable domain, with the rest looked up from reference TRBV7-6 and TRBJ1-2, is GAGVSQSPRYKVTKRGQDVALRCDPISGHVSLYWYRQALGQGPEFLTYFNYEAQQDKSGLPNDRFSAERPEGSISTLTIQRTEQRDSAMYRCASSLIDQGNYGYTFGSGTRLTVV.

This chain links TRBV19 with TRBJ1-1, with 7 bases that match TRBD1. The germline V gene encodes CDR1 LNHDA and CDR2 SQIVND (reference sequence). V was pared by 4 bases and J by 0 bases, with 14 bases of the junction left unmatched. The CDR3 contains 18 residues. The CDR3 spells CASSREQGRRFMNTEAFF. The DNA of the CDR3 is TGTGCCAGTAGTAGAGAACAGGGGCGTCGCTTTATGAACACTGAAGCTTTCTTT.

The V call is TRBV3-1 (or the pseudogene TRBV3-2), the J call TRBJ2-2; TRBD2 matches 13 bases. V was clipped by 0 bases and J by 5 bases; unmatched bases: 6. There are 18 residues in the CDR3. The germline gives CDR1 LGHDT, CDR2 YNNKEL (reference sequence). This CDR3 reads CASSQERTSGGQTGELFF. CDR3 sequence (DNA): TGTGCCAGCAGCCAAGAAAGGACTAGCGGGGGACAGACCGGGGAGCTGTTTTTT.

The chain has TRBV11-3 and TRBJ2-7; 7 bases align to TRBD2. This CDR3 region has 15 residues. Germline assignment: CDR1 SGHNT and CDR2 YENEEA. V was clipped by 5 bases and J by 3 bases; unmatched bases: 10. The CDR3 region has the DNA TGTGCCAGCAGCACAAGCGCGGGAGTAGGCTACGAGCAGTACTTC. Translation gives CASSTSAGVGYEQYF.

CDR3 bases: TGTGCCAGCAGCTTAGGCGGGTGGGGCACCGGGGAGCTGTTTTTT. Amino acid sequence: CASSLGGWGTGELFF. The chain uses TRBV11-3 and TRBJ2-2; D is perhaps TRBD2 (5 bases). Germline V CDR1 and CDR2: SGHNT, YENEEA. V gave up 1 base and J gave up 4 bases, with 10 bases separating them. This CDR3 has 15 residues.